Sequencing of this T cell receptor (beta chain) was carried out in a study of blood T cell repertoires in COVID-19. Clones were sequenced by immunoSEQ multiplex PCR, and TCRdb holds only the in-frame ones, with some missing. The sample contains under 400,000 clones, approximately 89% of which appear only once. This clone occurred a few times. Self-reported history from a screening survey and questionnaire set each donor's cohort. The CDR3 totals 15 residues. Sequencing was carried out using PBMCs or T cells enriched from blood (not recorded which). This chain connects TRBV21-1 to TRBJ1-2; the table assigns TRBD1, which was not confirmed against the DNA. TRBV21-1 is a known pseudogene. The source is a man aged 35-49 years in a cohort exposed to, infected with or recovered from COVID-19 (not recorded which). The CDR3 DNA follows: TGTGCCAGCAGCAAAGCGCGAAGGGGCAATGGTGGCTACACCTTC. Translating it yields CASSKARRGNGGYTF.